The present entry profiles one TCR beta chain with its context. The data were obtained in a study of blood T cell repertoires in COVID-19. Turning to the study itself: There were acute and convalescent COVID-19 samples, and they came from the United States, Italy and Spain. The cDNA or gDNA used as material had been derived from T cells, B-cell-depleted T cells, or PBMCs.

CDR3 length: 15 residues. CDR1 is LGHDT, CDR2 YNNKEL, per germline (reference sequence). The germline V and J ends were trimmed by 6 bases and 6 bases, with 18 bases remaining between them. Original handling: Estimated nucleated cell counts came from reference gene primer amplification. The protocol was immunoSEQ multiplex PCR, while the TCRdb copy is restricted to in-frame clones and leaves out a portion. From that table come the V and J calls and clone size; the DNA was used to work out D and trimming. The sample consists of 190,000 or so clones, 83% of them appearing once. This TCR derives from a man aged 45-60 years with active or convalescent COVID-19. The chain links TRBV3-1 (or the pseudogene TRBV3-2) to TRBJ2-1; the D gene is possibly TRBD2 (5 bases). The sequencing input was peripheral blood. The CDR3 nucleotides read TGTGCCAGCAGTCCTGCGCACCGTGGAGGCAATGAGCAGTTCTTC. This codes for CASSPAHRGGNEQFF.